These 10 T cell receptor beta chains came from one sample sequenced in a study of T cell responses to AZD1222 COVID-19 vaccine (dated by TCRdb to 2020 to 2022). The sample's time point label, decoded: baseline before first vaccination. Preparation of the library involved the immunoSEQ multiplex PCR assay. The table comes from immuneACCESS by way of TCRdb, which keeps in-frame sequences with V and J called. Part of the clones is missing from these tables; in studies checked, under half for an unresolved V gene and the rest for unknown reasons. The sample table records tens of thousands of clones; more than 80% of these occur just once. The leading ten clones occupy roughly half of the sample. Sequenced material: peripheral blood, taken on day 0 of AZD1222 vaccination. These receptors came from an adult in good health.

The rearrangement joins TRBV12-5 to TRBJ1-2; D not certain. The CDR3 sequence is 16 residues long. V gave up 6 bases and J gave up 0 bases, with 17 bases separating them. Per germline, CDR1 LGHNT and CDR2 FRNRAP. The CDR3 DNA reads TGTGCTAGTGGCCCCATAACCAGCTTAGCTAACTATGGCTACACCTTC. Its translation: CASGPITSLANYGYTF.

The V gene is TRBV5-1, the J gene TRBJ1-5; D is perhaps TRBD1 (6 bases). V lost 4 bases to trimming and J lost 2 bases, with 13 bases between them. This CDR3 comprises 15 residues. Germline V gives CDR1 SGHRS, CDR2 YFSETQ. CDR3 DNA: TGCGCCAGCAGCGCTGGAGCAGGGGGCAATCAGCCCCAGCATTTT. Translating it yields CASSAGAGGNQPQHF.

The genes are TRBV7-2 and TRBJ2-3; 9 bases agree with TRBD2. V was pared by 4 bases and J by 7 bases, with 6 bases of the junction left unmatched. Germline V gene sequence: CDR1 SGHTA, CDR2 FQGNSA. This CDR3 is built from 14 residues. The CDR3 reads CASSSGLASNTQYF. CDR3 bases: TGTGCCAGCAGCTCTGGACTAGCGTCAAATACGCAGTATTTT.

The rearrangement uses TRBV4-3 and TRBJ2-3, with 16 nucleotides matching TRBD2. This CDR3 spans 17 amino acids. V shed 4 bases and J 6 bases; nucleotides not matched to a gene: 7. Germline V CDR1 and CDR2: LGHNA, YSLEER. Written as DNA, the CDR3 is TGCGCCAGCAGCCGCGGGACTAGCGGGGGGGCCGGGGATACGCAGTATTTT. Translating it yields CASSRGTSGGAGDTQYF.

The chain links TRBV12-3 or TRBV12-4 to TRBJ1-2; TRBD1 might be the D (6 bases). This CDR3 region has 13 residues. V lost 8 bases and J 7 bases, leaving 17 bases between the germline ends. The CDR3 DNA follows: TGTGCCAGCGGCTTCAGGGGTTTTGCTGGCTACACCTTC. Translating gives CASGFRGFAGYTF.

J is TRBJ2-7 and V is TRBV7-2; D ambiguous. The CDR3 is made up of 14 amino acids. Germline assignment: CDR1 SGHTA and CDR2 FQGNSA. Deletions cut 1 base from V and 0 bases from J, with 7 bases between. DNA of the CDR3: TGTGCCAGCAGCTTAGGGCCCCTCTCCTACGAGCAGTACTTC. It codes for CASSLGPLSYEQYF.

The chain joins TRBV7-6 to TRBJ2-7; 8 nucleotides agree with TRBD1. The J segment lost 2 bases and the V segment lost 5 bases, leaving 5 bases of the junction unmatched. CDR3 length: 14 amino acids. Germline loops: CDR1 SGHVS, CDR2 FNYEAQ. The CDR3 DNA sequence: TGTGCCAGCAGCAGGACAGGGAGTCCCTACGAGCAGTACTTC. Translated, it gives CASSRTGSPYEQYF.

The chain combines TRBV5-1 with TRBJ2-3; 7 positions agree with TRBD2. The CDR3 has 18 residues. Germline CDR1 reads SGHRS; CDR2 reads YFSETQ. Trimming at V came to 3 bases and at J to 0 bases, leaving 13 bases not matched to a gene. CDR3 nucleotides: TGCGCCAGCAGCTCCTATTTATCTAGCGGAATCAGCACAGATACGCAGTATTTT. This encodes CASSSYLSSGISTDTQYF.

The genes are TRBV6-2 or TRBV6-3 and TRBJ2-2; the D gene could be TRBD1 or TRBD2 (5 bases each). The CDR3 extends over 17 amino acids. V was cut by 2 bases and J by 1 base, with 14 bases left in between. Germline loops: CDR1 MNHEY, CDR2 SVGEGT. The CDR3 DNA is TGTGCCAGCAGTTACAACGGGGACCGTGTGAACACCGGGGAGCTGTTTTTT. This gives the protein CASSYNGDRVNTGELFF.

The genes are TRBV21-1 and TRBJ2-1. TRBV21-1 is a documented pseudogene. The CDR3 runs to 14 residues. CDR3 in DNA: TGTGCCAGCAGCGTGGGCGGATTCTACAATGAGCAGTTCTTC. Its translation is CASSVGGFYNEQFF.